Listed below are T cell receptor beta chains from one sample, sequenced in a study of blood T cell repertoires in COVID-19. Produced via immunoSEQ multiplex PCR; TCRdb's table is partial and in-frame only. This table holds 20,000 or so clones, 91% found once. The sequenced material came from peripheral blood. Source of these receptors: a woman aged 70-85 years with active COVID-19. CDR3s include the opening cysteine and the closing phenylalanine or tryptophan. The order of the fields is CDR3 length, D gene, clone size, V gene, J gene, CDR3 DNA, CDR3 protein. D genes are given only for firm matches. A row's size may be missing; if present it is once, few, many or a size class.

15	.	.	TRBV6-5	TRBJ2-7	TGTGCCAGCAGGACATTCTCACCCTTCTCCTACGAGCAGTACTTC	CASRTFSPFSYEQYF
15	TRBD2	.	TRBV10-2	TRBJ2-7	TGCGCCAGCAGGAGGGGACTAGCGGGTACCTACGAGCAGTACTTC	CASRRGLAGTYEQYF
14	TRBD1	.	TRBV27	TRBJ2-5	TGTGCCAGCAGTGGGGACAGGGGTTTAGAGACCCAGTACTTC	CASSGDRGLETQYF
12	TRBD2	.	TRBV10-2	TRBJ2-7	TGCGCCAGCAAATGGCGGGAGGGCGAGCAGTACTTC	CASKWREGEQYF
14	.	.	TRBV2	TRBJ1-1	TGTGCCAGCAGTGGGGCAGCCATGAACACTGAAGCTTTCTTT	CASSGAAMNTEAFF
13	TRBD2	.	TRBV5-1	TRBJ2-1	TGCGCCAGCAAACTAGCGGGCGTCAATGAGCAGTTCTTC	CASKLAGVNEQFF
13	.	.	TRBV6-5	TRBJ1-5	TGTGCCAGCAGTTACGGAGGTGGGGAGCCCCAGCATTTT	CASSYGGGEPQHF
16	TRBD2	.	TRBV7-8	TRBJ2-2	TGTGCCAGCAGCCTAGGGACTAGCGGGAGCCCCGGGGAGCTGTTTTTT	CASSLGTSGSPGELFF
14	.	.	TRBV7-2	TRBJ2-7	TGTGCCAGCACCGTCCAGGAGGCGGGCTACGAGCAGTACTTC	CASTVQEAGYEQYF
17	.	.	TRBV5-1	TRBJ2-5	TGCGCCAGCAGCTTATACCTTAGGGCGGGACTTCGGGAGACCCAGTACTTC	CASSLYLRAGLRETQYF
14	TRBD1	.	TRBV6-5	TRBJ1-5	TGTGCCAGCCTTAGGGGACAGGGCAATCAGCCCCAGCATTTT	CASLRGQGNQPQHF
15	.	.	TRBV9	TRBJ2-3	TGTGCCAGCAGCGTAGATGGACAGCCTCGGGATACGCAGTATTTT	CASSVDGQPRDTQYF
14	TRBD1	.	TRBV6-5	TRBJ1-2	TGTGCCAGCAGCAGTGGACAGGGGCGTTATGGCTACACCTTC	CASSSGQGRYGYTF
14	.	.	TRBV6-5	TRBJ1-2	TGTGCCAGCAGTTACTCGGACATAGGGATTGGCTACACCTTC	CASSYSDIGIGYTF
14	.	.	TRBV18	TRBJ1-5	TGTGCCAGCTCACCGGCGGGGATGGAGCAGCCCCAGCATTTT	CASSPAGMEQPQHF
16	TRBD2	.	TRBV5-1	TRBJ2-5	TGCGCCAGCAGCCAGACTAGCGGGAGGGTTTTAGAGACCCAGTACTTC	CASSQTSGRVLETQYF
18	.	.	TRBV4-2	TRBJ2-7	TGTGCCAGCAGCCAGCCTGGAGCAGGGGCGAGGGGTTCCTACGAGCAGTACTTC	CASSQPGAGARGSYEQYF
13	.	.	TRBV11-2	TRBJ1-1	TGTGCCAGCAGCTTAATGGGCTTCACTGAAGCTTTCTTT	CASSLMGFTEAFF
15	.	few	TRBV28	TRBJ1-6	TGTGCCAGCAGCCGGCAGGGTTCCTATAATTCACCCCTCCACTTT	CASSRQGSYNSPLHF
13	TRBD2	.	TRBV7-8	TRBJ2-1	TGTGCCACCCTAGCGGGAGGAGAAAATGAGCAGTTCTTC	CATLAGGENEQFF
11	.	.	TRBV20-1	TRBJ2-4	TGCAGTGGGGGTTTGGAGCGGATTCAGTACTTC	CSGGLERIQYF
13	TRBD2	.	TRBV12-3/TRBV12-4	TRBJ2-7	TGTGCCAGCTCGGGACTAGCGGCCTACGAGCAGTACTTC	CASSGLAAYEQYF
16	TRBD2	.	TRBV5-1	TRBJ2-3	TGCGCCAGCAGCCCAGGCCATCTAGCGGCGTCCGATACGCAGTATTTT	CASSPGHLAASDTQYF
11	TRBD1	few	TRBV10-3	TRBJ1-1	TGTGCCACTACGACAGGGTCTGAAGCTTTCTTT	CATTTGSEAFF
15	TRBD1	.	TRBV28	TRBJ1-1	TGTGCCAGCAGTCTCACAGGGGTGACGAACACTGAAGCTTTCTTT	CASSLTGVTNTEAFF
14	TRBD1	.	TRBV7-9	TRBJ1-4	TGTGCCAGCAGTACGCCGGGACAGAATGAAAAACTGTTTTTT	CASSTPGQNEKLFF
13	.	.	TRBV19	TRBJ1-1	TGTGCCAGTAGTATGTTTTCCGGTAGTGAAGCTTTCTTT	CASSMFSGSEAFF
15	TRBD1	.	TRBV7-2	TRBJ1-4	TGTGCCAGCAGCGCAGGACAGGGTGGGGGTGAAAAACTGTTTTTT	CASSAGQGGGEKLFF